This T cell receptor beta chain was recorded in a study of regulatory T cells in long-lasting Graves disease. Study conclusions and caveats: There was favoring of TRBV28, TRBJ1-2 and TRBJ2-5 in persistent disease.

Time point in this sample: persistent/refractory GD, antithyroid drugs over 5 years with positive TRAb. From PBMCs, RNA was extracted and then used to make the TCR library. The EDTA tubes were filled with around 9.2 milliliters of drawn peripheral blood. Comment on this clonotype: What it binds is not known.

Construction of the TCR beta libraries employed iRepertoire HTBI primers in conjunction with Arm-PCR of CDR3 regions. TCRdb reanalysed the multiplex PCR reads using MiXCR and keeps one entry per CDR3 protein. The sample consists of a few hundred thousand distinct CDR3 sequences, roughly 20% of them appearing once. CDR1 DFQATT and CDR2 SNEGSKA come from the germline V gene (reference sequence). This CDR3 contains 11 residues. V was cut by 7 bases and J by 1 base, with 7 bases left in between. The material sequenced was peripheral blood mononuclear cells (PBMCs), taken when the disease was refractory, from a patient treated with antithyroid drugs. The chain recombines TRBV20-1 with TRBJ1-1; D is undetermined. The source is a woman aged 40 to 50 with Graves disease. In nucleotides, the CDR3 is TGCAGTGAACTGCAGAACACTGAAGCTTTCTTT. This sequence encodes CSELQNTEAFF.